The clone carrying this T cell receptor (beta chain) was picked up a small number of times. Its matching antigen is unknown. Assay used: immunoSEQ multiplex PCR; TCRdb lists only in-frame clones, some missing. Altogether about 27,000 clones are present, more than 65% being singletons, with the ten largest covering approximately 21%. The data originate from a study of vaccination effects on CD4 cells after COVID-19. Whole-study context: Of the BNT162b2 and mRNA-1273 vaccines, participants received two doses of one or the other.

CDR1 and CDR2 from the germline V gene are LNHDA and SQIVND (reference sequence). Trimming took off 1 base at V and 4 bases at J, with 11 bases between the two ends. This CDR3 region has 15 residues. Study results and caveats: Few convalescent patients, and no early post-infection timepoints, were available to the study.

Under the ViraFEST assay, PBMC were stimulated with viral peptide pools so that antigen-specific CD4+ T cells expanded. Sequencing was performed afterwards. It was after around 10 days of culture that CD4+ T cells were isolated. Nucleocapsid antibodies were negative in the vaccine recipients, who had never had SARS-CoV-2 infection. Sample: CD4+ T cells from PBMCs cultured with HCoV-NL63 spike peptides, taken before COVID-19 vaccination. The chain joins TRBV19 to TRBJ1-5; no reliable D call. The receptor was derived from a human donor who received a COVID-19 vaccine. Here the CDR3 DNA reads TGTGCCAGTAGTATAGTCAGTTTCTGGAATCAGCCCCAGCATTTT. This sequence encodes CASSIVSFWNQPQHF.